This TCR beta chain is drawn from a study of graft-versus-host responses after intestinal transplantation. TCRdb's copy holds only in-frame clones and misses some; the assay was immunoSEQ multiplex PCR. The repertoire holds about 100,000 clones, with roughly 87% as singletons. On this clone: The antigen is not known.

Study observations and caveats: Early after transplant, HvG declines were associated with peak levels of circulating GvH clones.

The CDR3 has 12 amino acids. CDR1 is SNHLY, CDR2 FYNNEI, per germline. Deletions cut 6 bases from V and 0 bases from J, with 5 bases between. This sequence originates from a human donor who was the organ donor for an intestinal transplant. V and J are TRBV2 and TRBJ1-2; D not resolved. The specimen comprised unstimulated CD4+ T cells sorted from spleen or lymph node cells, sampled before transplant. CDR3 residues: CASRLANYGYTF. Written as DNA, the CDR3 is TGTGCCAGCAGGCTGGCTAACTATGGCTACACCTTC.